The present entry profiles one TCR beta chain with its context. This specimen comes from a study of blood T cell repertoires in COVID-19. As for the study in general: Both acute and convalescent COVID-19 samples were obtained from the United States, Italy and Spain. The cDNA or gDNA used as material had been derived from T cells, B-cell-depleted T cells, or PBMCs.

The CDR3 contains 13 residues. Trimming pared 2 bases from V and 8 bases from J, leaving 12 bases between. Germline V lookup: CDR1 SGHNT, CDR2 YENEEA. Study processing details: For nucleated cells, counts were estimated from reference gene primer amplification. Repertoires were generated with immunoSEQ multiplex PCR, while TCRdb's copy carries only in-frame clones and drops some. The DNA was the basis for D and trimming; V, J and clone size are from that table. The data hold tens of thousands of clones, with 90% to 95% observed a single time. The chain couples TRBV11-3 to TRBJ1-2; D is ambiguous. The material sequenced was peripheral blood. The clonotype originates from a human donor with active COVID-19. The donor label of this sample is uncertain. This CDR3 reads CASSLLEGEGYTF. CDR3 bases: TGTGCCAGCAGCTTATTAGAGGGAGAAGGCTACACCTTC.